This is a list of T cell receptor beta chains from one sample in a study of human T cells and chemical hapten exposure. TCRdb reprocessed the RACE reads with MiXCR, giving one entry per CDR3 protein. The sample shows approximately 350,000 distinct CDR3 sequences, under 8% of them seen only once. Source: whole blood, taken in connection with sensitization to the hapten diphenylcyclopropenone (DPC). The receptor source for this set is a woman younger than 35 with alopecia areata. Some clones in this sample may be carry-over from other donors' samples. The CDR3 runs from the conserved cysteine through the conserved F or W. The order of the fields is CDR3 protein, CDR3 DNA, clone size, V gene, D gene, J gene. The D gene is left open where the match is weak. Size tells how often a clone was seen (once, few, many) or the class of an expanded clone, and some rows leave it out.

CDR3aa: CSARPKLIRLLAGGSSYNEQFF
CDR3nt: TGCAGTGCTAGGCCTAAATTAATCCGGTTACTAGCGGGGGGGAGCTCCTACAATGAGCAGTTCTTC
abundance: many
v_gene: TRBV20-1
d_gene: TRBD2
j_gene: TRBJ2-1

CDR3aa: CASSQDRGANTEAFF
CDR3nt: TGCGCCAGCAGCCAGGACAGGGGCGCGAACACTGAAGCTTTCTTT
abundance: many
v_gene: TRBV4-3
d_gene: TRBD1
j_gene: TRBJ1-1

CDR3aa: CASSSLTTDTQYF
CDR3nt: TGCGCCAGCAGCTCACTCACCACAGATACGCAGTATTTT
abundance: few
v_gene: TRBV5-1
d_gene: .
j_gene: TRBJ2-3

CDR3aa: CASSLRQGSSTDTQYF
CDR3nt: TGTGCCAGCTCGCTTCGACAGGGATCAAGCACAGATACGCAGTATTTT
abundance: many
v_gene: TRBV18
d_gene: TRBD1
j_gene: TRBJ2-3

CDR3aa: CASSRRASGGANNEQFF
CDR3nt: TGTGCCAGCAGCCGGAGGGCTAGCGGGGGGGCCAATAATGAGCAGTTCTTC
abundance: few
v_gene: TRBV14
d_gene: TRBD2
j_gene: TRBJ2-1

CDR3aa: CASTFYGSGAFF
CDR3nt: TGTGCCAGCACCTTTTACGGGTCTGGAGCTTTCTTT
abundance: .
v_gene: TRBV12-3/TRBV12-4
d_gene: .
j_gene: TRBJ1-1

CDR3aa: CATSDPASPQGNTQYF
CDR3nt: TGTGCCACCAGTGACCCGGCTAGCCCTCAAGGAAATACGCAGTATTTT
abundance: many
v_gene: TRBV24-1
d_gene: .
j_gene: TRBJ2-3

CDR3aa: CASRGYGASGANVLTF
CDR3nt: TGTGCCAGCAGGGGGTACGGAGCCTCTGGGGCCAACGTCCTGACTTTC
abundance: .
v_gene: TRBV6-1
d_gene: .
j_gene: TRBJ2-6

CDR3aa: CSVEGRVGNEQFF
CDR3nt: TGCAGCGTCGAGGGCAGGGTGGGTAATGAGCAGTTCTTC
abundance: .
v_gene: TRBV29-1
d_gene: .
j_gene: TRBJ2-1

CDR3aa: CASRNTGTGDGYTF
CDR3nt: TGTGCCAGCAGAAATACCGGGACAGGGGACGGCTACACCTTC
abundance: few
v_gene: TRBV7-8
d_gene: TRBD1
j_gene: TRBJ1-2

CDR3aa: CASSQGHRQGLRNEQFF
CDR3nt: TGTGCCAGCAGCCAAGGGCATCGACAGGGTTTGAGGAATGAGCAGTTCTTC
abundance: many
v_gene: TRBV4-2
d_gene: TRBD1
j_gene: TRBJ2-1

CDR3aa: CASSQEGYRGLISDGYTF
CDR3nt: TGCGCCAGCAGCCAAGAAGGTTACAGGGGCTTAATTTCGGATGGCTACACCTTC
abundance: .
v_gene: TRBV4-1
d_gene: TRBD1
j_gene: TRBJ1-2

CDR3aa: CASKLLMGGNEQFF
CDR3nt: TGTGCCAGCAAGTTACTGATGGGGGGGAATGAGCAGTTCTTC
abundance: many
v_gene: TRBV4-2
d_gene: TRBD2
j_gene: TRBJ2-1

CDR3aa: CASSLAQGSKNIQYF
CDR3nt: TGTGCCAGCAGTTTAGCCCAGGGGTCCAAAAACATTCAGTACTTC
abundance: .
v_gene: TRBV12-3/TRBV12-4
d_gene: .
j_gene: TRBJ2-4

CDR3aa: CASGSDRAATEAFF
CDR3nt: TGTGCCAGCGGATCAGACAGGGCGGCGACTGAAGCTTTCTTT
abundance: many
v_gene: TRBV7-2
d_gene: TRBD1
j_gene: TRBJ1-1

CDR3aa: CAISLEGGGTDTQYF
CDR3nt: TGTGCCATCAGTTTGGAAGGGGGCGGCACAGATACGCAGTATTTT
abundance: many
v_gene: TRBV10-3
d_gene: TRBD1
j_gene: TRBJ2-3

CDR3aa: CASSYGLGQGYGYTF
CDR3nt: TGTGCCAGCAGTTACGGTCTAGGACAGGGCTATGGCTACACCTTC
abundance: few
v_gene: TRBV6-5
d_gene: TRBD1
j_gene: TRBJ1-2

CDR3aa: CASSLDEDGNTEAFF
CDR3nt: TGTGCTAGCAGCTTAGATGAGGATGGGAACACTGAAGCTTTCTTT
abundance: .
v_gene: TRBV7-7
d_gene: .
j_gene: TRBJ1-1

CDR3aa: CASSIDRGGQPQHF
CDR3nt: TGTGCCAGCAGCATTGACAGGGGCGGACAGCCCCAGCATTTT
abundance: .
v_gene: TRBV11-2
d_gene: TRBD1
j_gene: TRBJ1-5